This T cell receptor beta chain was sequenced in a study of cytomegalovirus exposure and HLA in healthy donors. Study-wide background: Of some 360 genotyped donors, 65% to 85% clustered with self-reported Caucasian donors.

The PCR employed 60 Vbeta primers together with 13 Jbeta primers. The method was immunoSEQ multiplex PCR; TCRdb's version includes in-frame clones alone and lacks a portion of them. The table includes 85,000 to 100,000 clones, just under 85% detected once. The CDR3 has 16 residues. Trimming pared 5 bases from V and 2 bases from J, leaving 17 bases between. The germline gives CDR1 SGHAT, CDR2 FQNNGV. This TCR was recovered from a woman aged 18-29 years in good health and CMV-seropositive. Sequenced sample: PBMCs. This chain joins TRBV11-2 and TRBJ2-3; tentatively, D is TRBD2 (6 bases). Here the CDR3 reads CASSTWDSSNTDTQYF. The CDR3 DNA is TGTGCCAGCAGCACTTGGGACTCGTCCAACACAGATACGCAGTATTTT.